The 22 T cell receptor beta chains reported below all come from one sample, sequenced in a study of T-cell reconstitution after alpha-beta-depleted transplantation in children. Unique molecular identifiers featured in how the TCRbeta library was prepared. TCRdb analysed the PCR reads with MiXCR anew, one entry per CDR3 protein. Here the sample spans more than 500,000 distinct CDR3 sequences, about 10% being singletons. Sequencing used PBMCs, mostly from graft donor cells, obtained 180 days after TCRalphabeta/CD19-depleted stem cell transplant. All receptors come from a female patient aged 2-10 years who had a stem cell transplant for aplastic anemia, so the T cells may come from the graft donor.

This clonotype was counted between two and nine times. This sequence joins TRBV11-2 and TRBJ2-7; unclear D gene. Trimming stripped 2 bases from V and 0 bases from J, with 20 bases between. Germline CDR1 and CDR2: SGHAT and FQNNGV. The CDR3 totals 18 residues. This CDR3 is CASSLTSVVRTSSYEQYF. CDR3 DNA: TGTGCCAGCAGCTTAACCTCCGTCGTGAGGACCTCCTCCTACGAGCAGTACTTC.

Ten or more counts support this clonotype. The rearrangement joins TRBV10-3 to TRBJ1-1; possible D gene TRBD1, 6 bases. The germline gives CDR1 ENHRY, CDR2 SYGVKD. Deletions cut 3 bases from V and 6 bases from J, with 17 bases between. CDR3 length: 15 residues. The CDR3 loop reads CAISDGGTGLAEAFF. For the CDR3, the DNA is TGTGCCATCAGTGACGGGGGCACGGGGTTGGCTGAAGCTTTCTTT.

This clonotype was seen only a few times. The V call is TRBV5-5, the J call TRBJ2-1; 8 bases line up with TRBD2. CDR3 length: 14 amino acids. Germline loops: CDR1 SGHKS, CDR2 YYEKEE (reference sequence). V lost 0 bases to trimming and J lost 10 bases; unmatched junction nucleotides: 6. The CDR3, as DNA: TGTGCCAGCAGCTTGGCGGGAGGGCCTCTGGAGCAGTTCTTC. The encoded protein is CASSLAGGPLEQFF.

This clonotype has a handful of counts. The rearrangement joins TRBV7-8 to TRBJ2-1; D might be TRBD1 (7 bases). The CDR3 has 15 amino acids. Germline V gene lookup returns CDR1 SGHVS and CDR2 FQNEAQ. Trimming took off 4 bases at V and 2 bases at J, with 12 bases between the two ends. The CDR3 DNA sequence: TGTGCCAGCAGCTCCAGGGGGGAAGCCTACAATGAGCAGTTCTTC. Translated, it gives CASSSRGEAYNEQFF.

There are a few counts of this clonotype. V and J are TRBV6-1 and TRBJ1-5, with TRBD1 as a possible D gene (6 bases). V gave up 8 bases and J gave up 2 bases, with 13 bases separating them. Germline CDR1 reads MNHNS; CDR2 reads SASEGT. This CDR3 spans 14 amino acids. CDR3 amino acids: CASGTGWGNQPQHF. The DNA for the CDR3 is TGTGCCAGCGGAACAGGGTGGGGCAATCAGCCCCAGCATTTT.

The table lists this clonotype with a few counts. The chain combines TRBV7-2 with TRBJ2-4, with a tentative D call TRBD1 (7 bases). CDR1 and CDR2 (germline): SGHTA, FQGNSA. V lost 1 base and J lost 6, with 19 bases in between. This CDR3 is built from 17 residues. The chain's CDR3 is CASSLVYGRGDRNIQYF. CDR3 DNA sequence: TGTGCCAGCAGCTTAGTTTACGGCAGGGGGGACCGAAACATTCAGTACTTC.

The chain joins TRBV25-1 to TRBJ2-6; weak D call: TRBD1 (5 bases). Looked up from germline, CDR1 is MGHDK and CDR2 is SYGVNS. Trimming left V 2 bases short and J 4 bases short, with 9 bases between. The CDR3 length is 15 residues. CDR3 sequence: CASSEAGAGANVLTF. The DNA of the CDR3 is TGTGCCAGCAGTGAAGCTGGGGCCGGGGCCAACGTCCTGACTTTC.

This sequence joins TRBV11-2 and TRBJ2-1, with D unresolved. The germline V and J ends were trimmed by 3 bases and 7 bases, with 16 bases remaining between them. This CDR3 comprises 15 residues. The germline CDR1 and CDR2 sequences are SGHAT and FQNNGV. CDR3 sequence (DNA): TGTGCCAGCAGCTTGGTAGGGCATCCTGGGAATGAGCAGTTCTTC. Translation gives CASSLVGHPGNEQFF.

The V call is TRBV6-2 or TRBV6-3, the J call TRBJ2-7; D might be TRBD1 (6 bases). Germline loops: CDR1 MNHEY, CDR2 SVGEGT. Between the trimmed V and J ends, which lost 7 bases and 4 bases, there was a span of 20 bases. The CDR3 runs 15 residues. In nucleotides, the CDR3 is TGTGCCAGCAACGGTCTTCGGACAGCTCTATACGAGCAGTACTTC. Amino acids: CASNGLRTALYEQYF.

This clonotype was detected only a few times. The chain has TRBV6-5 and TRBJ2-7; D gene uncertain. This CDR3 spans 14 amino acids. The V gene lost 0 bases and the J gene lost 3 bases, with 9 bases spanning the gap. Germline V gene lookup returns CDR1 MNHEY and CDR2 SVGAGI. CDR3 in amino acids: CASSYSHSIYEQYF. CDR3 nucleotide sequence: TGTGCCAGCAGTTACTCCCACAGCATCTACGAGCAGTACTTC.

This rearrangement joins TRBV29-1 to TRBJ2-1, with D perhaps matching TRBD2 (6 bases). The V and J ends lost 7 bases and 0 bases respectively, with 13 bases between them. The CDR3 has 14 residues. From germline, CDR1 is SQVTM and CDR2 ANQGSEA. This CDR3 is CSAASASSYNEQFF. In DNA form, the CDR3 reads TGCAGCGCCGCTAGCGCGAGCTCCTACAATGAGCAGTTCTTC.

The chain employs TRBV11-3 and TRBJ2-2, with D possibly being TRBD2 (5 bases). The CDR3 runs to 16 residues. Between the trimmed V and J ends, which lost 0 bases and 3 bases, there was a span of 11 bases. Germline values: CDR1 SGHNT, CDR2 YENEEA. CDR3 residues: CASSLDLGAHTGELFF. In nucleotides, the CDR3 is TGTGCCAGCAGCTTAGATTTGGGAGCACACACCGGGGAGCTGTTTTTT.

As for this clonotype: A much larger clonotype is one base distant, so this may be a read error. The rearrangement links TRBV12-3 or TRBV12-4 to TRBJ2-1; possibly TRBD1 or TRBD2 for D (5 bases each). The CDR3 has 12 residues. The DNA for the CDR3 is TGTGCCAGCAGTTTTGCGTGGGACGAGCGGTTCTTC. This gives the protein CASSFAWDERFF.

This sequence joins TRBV19 and TRBJ1-1; 7 bases agree with TRBD1. Per germline, CDR1 LNHDA and CDR2 SQIVND (reference sequence). This CDR3 region has 13 residues. Trimming removed 3 bases from V and 6 bases from J; junction bases left unmatched: 4. CDR3 DNA sequence: TGTGCCAGTAGTATCGGACAGGCACCTGAAGCTTTCTTT. It is translated as CASSIGQAPEAFF.

This clonotype was recorded at least ten times. The chain has TRBV3-1 and TRBJ1-1; no definite D call. The CDR3 runs to 15 residues. Trimming left V 0 bases short and J 0 bases short, with 8 bases between. CDR1 and CDR2 (germline): LGHDT, YNNKEL (reference sequence). CDR3 protein: CASSQDPGLNTEAFF. The CDR3 nucleotides are TGTGCCAGCAGCCAAGATCCCGGATTGAACACTGAAGCTTTCTTT.

This clonotype was counted a few times. The CDR3 region has the DNA TGTGCCAGTAGCCCCAGGGTGGGCAATCAGCCCCAGCATTTT. Its protein product is CASSPRVGNQPQHF. The rearrangement links TRBV19 to TRBJ1-5; D is perhaps TRBD1 (5 bases). The CDR3 covers 14 residues. Germline CDR1 and CDR2: LNHDA and SQIVND (reference sequence). V lost 6 bases, J lost 2 bases, and 11 bases lay in between.

The table lists this clonotype with a few counts. This chain uses TRBV12-3 or TRBV12-4 with TRBJ1-6; 11 positions agree with TRBD1. The ends lost 3 bases at V and 8 bases at J; junction bases unmatched: 6. This CDR3 is 16 amino acids long. Here the CDR3 DNA reads TGTGCCAGCAGTTTGACGGGACAGGGGGAGTATTCACCCCTCCACTTT. Its protein product is CASSLTGQGEYSPLHF.

This clonotype was picked up a small number of times. The rearrangement joins TRBV2 to TRBJ2-5; 7 positions agree with TRBD2. In germline, CDR1 is SNHLY, CDR2 FYNNEI. CDR3 length: 14 residues. V lost 7 bases, J lost 0 bases, and 5 bases stayed unmatched. CDR3 DNA sequence: TGTGCCAGCAAGGCGGGGGTGAACCAAGAGACCCAGTACTTC. It codes for CASKAGVNQETQYF.

The CDR3 loop is CASSPRGRGMNTEAFF. In nucleotides, the CDR3 is TGTGCCAGCAGTCCCAGAGGCAGGGGAATGAACACTGAAGCTTTCTTT. This chain connects TRBV28 to TRBJ1-1; a possible D gene is TRBD1 (6 bases). The CDR3 runs to 16 residues. Germline V lookup: CDR1 MDHEN, CDR2 SYDVKM. The V end was cut by 5 bases, the J end by 0 bases, with 16 bases between.

V and J are TRBV30 and TRBJ2-1; 12 bases line up with TRBD2. This CDR3 has 17 residues. J was trimmed by 6 bases and V by 2 bases; bases with no gene match: 11. CDR1 GTSNPN and CDR2 SVGIG come from the germline V gene (reference sequence). CDR3 nucleotide sequence: TGTGCCTGGAGTCGAGGGGAGACTAGCGGGAGTGGCAATGAGCAGTTCTTC. Protein sequence: CAWSRGETSGSGNEQFF.

There are many counts of this clonotype. This chain joins TRBV7-8 and TRBJ2-7; no definite D call. The germline CDR1 and CDR2 sequences are SGHVS and FQNEAQ. Deletions cut 3 bases from V and 2 bases from J, with 8 bases between. The CDR3 is 13 amino acids. CDR3 bases: TGTGCCAGCAGCTTCTTGGCGACCTACGAGCAGTACTTC. Its protein is CASSFLATYEQYF.

This clonotype was observed a handful of times. The gene calls are TRBV6-5 and TRBJ1-2; D may be TRBD1 (6 bases). Looked up from germline, CDR1 is MNHEY and CDR2 is SVGAGI. This CDR3 is 15 amino acids long. With 4 bases removed from V and 7 bases from J, the gap between germline ends came to 19 bases. CDR3 protein: CASSLGGAPRGGYTF. The CDR3 DNA reads TGTGCCAGCAGTTTGGGGGGGGCGCCCCGGGGTGGCTACACCTTC.